A single sample is the source of the 25 T cell receptor beta chains below, sequenced in a study of regulatory T cells in long-lasting Graves disease. CDR3 regions were amplified by Arm-PCR using iRepertoire HTBI primers to build TCR beta libraries. TCRdb redid the calling of the multiplex PCR reads with MiXCR, one entry per CDR3 protein. This sample has around 500,000 distinct CDR3 sequences; approximately 12% occur once, and the top ten carry around 10%. As to time point: newly diagnosed GD, antithyroid drugs for less than 3 months. After RNA was extracted from PBMCs, the TCR library was made from it. These data also featured in a second study, about T cells in Graves' hyperthyroidism and ophthalmopathy.

The sequences come from peripheral blood mononuclear cells (PBMCs), collected at new diagnosis, from a patient treated with antithyroid drugs. Source of these receptors: a woman aged 25 to 45 with Graves disease.

This clonotype came up a few times. Here the CDR3 DNA reads TGTGCCAGCAGCTACACGGGGACAGGGTCCTACGAGCAGTACTTC. Protein: CASSYTGTGSYEQYF. The genes are TRBV11-2 and TRBJ2-7; 9 nucleotides align to TRBD1. From germline, CDR1 is SGHAT and CDR2 FQNNGV. Trimming took 4 bases from V and 1 from J; bases not matched to a gene: 5. The CDR3 totals 15 residues.

This clonotype was counted many times. The J gene is TRBJ2-1, the V gene TRBV27; weak D call: TRBD1 (5 bases). CDR3 length equals 15 residues. Germline CDR1 MNHEY, CDR2 SMNVEV (reference sequence). The V gene lost 9 bases and the J gene lost 1 base, with 16 bases spanning the gap. The CDR3 spells CASSPRAPSYNEQFF. CDR3 nucleotide sequence: TGTGCCAGTTCCCCCAGGGCCCCTTCCTACAATGAGCAGTTCTTC.

Of note for this clonotype: A far larger clone is a single base away, which makes a read error likely. The rearrangement uses TRBV7-2 and TRBJ2-5; D remains unclear. The V gene lost 4 bases and the J gene lost 11 bases, with 26 bases spanning the gap. CDR1 and CDR2 from the germline V gene are SGHTA and FQGNSA. The CDR3 runs to 16 residues. The DNA for the CDR3 is TGTGCCAGCAGCTCGCTCTGGGGTCGCTCCTACAATGAGCAGTACTTC. Translating it yields CASSSLWGRSYNEQYF.

This clonotype was seen only a few times. The chain uses TRBV14 and TRBJ1-3; D call uncertain. Looked up from germline, CDR1 is SGHDN and CDR2 is FVKESK. The CDR3 extends over 14 amino acids. V was clipped by 1 base and J by 0 bases, with 4 bases between them. The CDR3 here is CASSQVLSGNTIYF. The CDR3 DNA sequence: TGTGCCAGCAGCCAAGTTCTCTCTGGAAACACCATATATTTT.

This clonotype was detected ten times or more. This chain joins TRBV7-2 and TRBJ1-1, with D possibly TRBD1 on 6 matching bases. V lost 5 bases to trimming and J lost 4 bases, with 14 bases between them. Germline V lookup: CDR1 SGHTA, CDR2 FQGNSA. This CDR3 has 14 amino acids. The DNA for the CDR3 is TGTGCCAGCAGCCAACTCAGGGGAGTCACTGAAGCTTTCTTT. Translating gives CASSQLRGVTEAFF.

This clonotype appeared a single time. Being one base from a much bigger clone, this may be a read error. Lacking the conserved final phenylalanine or tryptophan, this CDR3 likely reflects a read error. J is TRBJ1-6 and V is TRBV6-5; D unresolved. The ends were cut back, 2 bases at V and 11 bases at J, with 7 bases in the middle. CDR1 is MNHEY, CDR2 SVGAGI, per germline. The CDR3 loop spans 12 amino acids. CDR3 region: CASSYDGAPLHL. CDR3 sequence (DNA): TGTGCCAGCAGTTACGACGGCGCACCCCTCCACCTT.

There are many counts of this clonotype. The V gene is TRBV5-1, the J gene TRBJ2-3; D may be TRBD1 (5 bases). This CDR3 comprises 12 residues. In germline, CDR1 is SGHRS, CDR2 YFSETQ. Trimming shortened V by 0 bases and J by 10 bases, and 9 bases separated the two germline ends. The CDR3 DNA follows: TGCGCCAGCAGCTTGGACAGGATAGCGCAGTATTTT. Protein: CASSLDRIAQYF. Full variable domain (missing parts from reference TRBV5-1 and TRBJ2-3): KAGVTQTPRYLIKTRGQQVTLSCSPISGHRSVSWYQQTPGQGLQFLFEYFSETQRNKGNFPGRFSGRQFSNSRSEMNVSTLELGDSALYLCASSLDRIAQYFGPGTRLTVL.

This clonotype was seen repeatedly, ten times or more. The V call is TRBV12-3 or TRBV12-4, the J call TRBJ1-1; D is perhaps TRBD1 (6 bases). With 5 bases removed from V and 5 bases from J, the gap between germline ends came to 15 bases. This CDR3 spans 14 amino acids. Here the CDR3 DNA reads TGTGCCAGCAGTGGGGCCAGGGGCGGGACTGAAGCTTTCTTT. It codes for CASSGARGGTEAFF.

This clonotype occurred many times. The V call is TRBV6-2 or TRBV6-3, the J call TRBJ2-7; D might be TRBD1 (5 bases). The germline CDR1 and CDR2 sequences are MNHEY and SVGEGT. Trimming took off 7 bases at V and 4 bases at J, with 11 bases between the two ends. The CDR3 is made up of 12 amino acids. CDR3 nucleotide sequence: TGTGCCAGCACCAACGCAGGGTACGAGCAGTACTTC. This codes for CASTNAGYEQYF.

This clonotype occurred many times. V gene TRBV27 combines with J gene TRBJ2-1; TRBD2 matches at 10 bases. CDR1 is MNHEY, CDR2 SMNVEV, per germline (reference sequence). This CDR3 spans 18 amino acids. With 3 bases clipped from V and 5 bases from J, the junction kept 13 bases outside the gene matches. The CDR3 coding sequence is TGTGCCAGCAGTTTGCTAGCGGGAGTCAAACTTACCGACAATGAGCAGTTCTTC. It yields the protein CASSLLAGVKLTDNEQFF.

This clonotype was found a few times. The chain recombines TRBV5-1 with TRBJ1-2, with unresolved D. V lost 0 bases to trimming and J lost 5 bases, with 11 bases between them. This CDR3 has 14 residues. Germline-derived CDR1 and CDR2 are SGHRS and YFSETQ. Written as DNA, the CDR3 is TGCGCCAGCAGCTTGGATTCCGGAACTTATGGCTACACCTTC. Translated: CASSLDSGTYGYTF.

Ten or more counts support this clonotype. The chain carries TRBV10-1 and TRBJ2-3, with a tentative D call TRBD2 (6 bases). The V gene lost 3 bases and the J gene lost 3 bases, with 19 bases spanning the gap. Germline CDR1 is WNHNN and CDR2 is SYGVQD (reference sequence). This CDR3 comprises 17 residues. The DNA of the CDR3 is TGCGCCAGCAGTGACCCAACCAGCCTCAGCGGGACAGATACGCAGTATTTT. Protein sequence: CASSDPTSLSGTDTQYF.

This chain joins TRBV7-2 and TRBJ2-7; D remains unclear. The CDR3 length is 15 residues. V was trimmed by 0 bases and J by 0 bases, leaving 9 bases between them. Germline values: CDR1 SGHTA, CDR2 FQGNSA. CDR3 region: CASSLALYSSYEQYF. For the CDR3, the DNA is TGTGCCAGCAGCTTAGCGCTTTACAGCTCCTACGAGCAGTACTTC.

This clonotype was seen repeatedly, ten times or more. The chain combines TRBV6-5 with TRBJ2-3; the match to TRBD1 covers 7 bases. Trimming cost V 4 bases and J 2 bases; bases outside gene matches: 3. The germline V gene encodes CDR1 MNHEY and CDR2 SVGAGI. The CDR3 runs to 14 residues. The CDR3 loop is CASSFGTDTDTQYF. The DNA for the CDR3 is TGTGCCAGCAGTTTCGGGACAGACACAGATACGCAGTATTTT.

In its sample, this clonotype was seen a few times. The V call is TRBV20-1, the J call TRBJ2-5; a possible D gene is TRBD1 (5 bases). The germline V gene has CDR1 DFQATT and CDR2 SNEGSKA (reference sequence). The V gene lost 2 bases and the J gene lost 5 bases, with 12 bases spanning the gap. The CDR3 has 13 residues. This CDR3 reads CSARLTGWETQYF. The CDR3, as DNA: TGCAGTGCTAGACTTACAGGTTGGGAGACCCAGTACTTC.

The chain uses TRBV11-2 and TRBJ2-3; possibly TRBD2 for D (5 bases). Germline CDR1 and CDR2: SGHAT and FQNNGV. This CDR3 comprises 14 residues. The ends were cut back, 8 bases at V and 0 bases at J, with 12 bases in the middle. The DNA for the CDR3 is TGTGCCAGCCGGAGGCGGATGAGCACAGATACGCAGTATTTT. It yields the protein CASRRRMSTDTQYF.

In this sample, this clonotype turned up many times. The V gene is TRBV27, the J gene TRBJ2-5; D ambiguous. The CDR3 has 14 amino acids. Germline CDR1 reads MNHEY; CDR2 reads SMNVEV (reference sequence). V dropped 2 bases and J dropped 5 bases, with 12 bases sitting between them. CDR3 region: CASSLGLKLETQYF. The DNA for the CDR3 is TGTGCCAGCAGTTTAGGGCTGAAGTTGGAGACCCAGTACTTC.

V is TRBV2 and J is TRBJ2-7; 8 nucleotides match TRBD2. Germline values: CDR1 SNHLY, CDR2 FYNNEI. The CDR3 is 13 amino acids. After removal of 7 bases from V and 3 bases from J, the junction contained 5 bases not matched to a gene. CDR3 sequence reads: CASTASGSYEQYF. CDR3 coding DNA: TGTGCCAGCACGGCGAGCGGGAGCTACGAGCAGTACTTC.

This clonotype was counted many times. The chain employs TRBV28 and TRBJ2-1; 9 bases line up with TRBD1. The V and J ends lost 3 bases and 8 bases, in that order; junction bases with no gene match: 2. The CDR3 covers 13 residues. Germline V CDR1 and CDR2: MDHEN, SYDVKM. CDR3 DNA sequence: TGTGCCAGCAGTTTCGACAGGGGGGATGAGCAGTTCTTC. This gives the protein CASSFDRGDEQFF. Supplemented by reference TRBV28 and TRBJ2-1, the full variable domain reads DVKVTQSSRYLVKRTGEKVFLECVQDMDHENMFWYRQDPGLGLRLIYFSYDVKMKEKGDIPEGYSVSREKKERFSLILESASTNQTSMYLCASSFDRGDEQFFGPGTRLTVL.

In its sample, this clonotype was seen many times. The rearrangement links TRBV3-1 to TRBJ2-5; TRBD2 agrees at 13 bases. Per the germline V gene, CDR1 is LGHDT and CDR2 is YNNKEL (reference sequence). V lost 8 bases and J lost 3; bases outside the gene matches: 18. This CDR3 has 19 amino acids. The CDR3 region has the DNA TGTGCCAGCCGATTCGGACACCCCGGACTAGCGGGAGAGAAAGAGACCCAGTACTTC. It is translated as CASRFGHPGLAGEKETQYF.

Ten or more counts support this clonotype. V and J are TRBV5-1 and TRBJ2-4; perhaps D is TRBD1 or TRBD2 (6 bases each). There are 14 residues in the CDR3. The V end lost 4 bases, the J end lost 6 bases, and 14 bases lay between the germline ends. The germline V gene has CDR1 SGHRS and CDR2 YFSETQ. The CDR3 coding sequence is TGCGCCAGCAGCACGGGGGCGCCGGTAAACATTCAGTACTTC. Protein product: CASSTGAPVNIQYF.

This clonotype was detected many times. The rearrangement links TRBV5-1 to TRBJ2-7; 10 nucleotides match TRBD2. J was trimmed by 5 bases and V by 4 bases; bases with no gene match: 9. Germline loops: CDR1 SGHRS, CDR2 YFSETQ. The CDR3 is 15 residues long. CDR3 protein: CASSPRAGGAHEQYF. The CDR3 DNA reads as TGCGCCAGCAGCCCCCGAGCGGGAGGGGCCCACGAGCAGTACTTC.

There are many counts of this clonotype. The V and J genes are TRBV30 and TRBJ2-7, with 13 nucleotides matching TRBD2. The length of the CDR3 is 14 residues. Germline CDR1 is GTSNPN and CDR2 is SVGIG (reference sequence). After removal of 5 bases from V and 1 base from J, the junction contained 2 bases not matched to a gene. The CDR3 region is CAWGGLAGSYEQYF. Written as DNA, the CDR3 is TGTGCCTGGGGGGGACTAGCGGGATCCTACGAGCAGTACTTC.

To note about this clonotype: One junction end does not reproduce the germline sequence, and a read error may be involved. V gene TRBV18 combines with J gene TRBJ2-5; D might be TRBD2 (5 bases). The J call may be incorrect, as the DNA end agrees better with TRBJ2-1. CDR3 length: 15 residues. From germline, CDR1 is KGHSH and CDR2 LQKENI. The CDR3 bases are TGCGCCAGCTCACCGATGACGATCCACGGGGAGACCCAGTTCTTC. This encodes CASSPMTIHGETQFF.

The CDR3 is CATKMTGSEQYF. The DNA for the CDR3 is TGTGCCACCAAAATGACAGGGAGCGAGCAGTACTTC. V is TRBV6-1 and J is TRBJ2-7; 7 nucleotides line up with TRBD1. The CDR3 has 12 residues. The J segment lost 6 bases and the V segment lost 10 bases, leaving 9 bases of the junction unmatched. CDR1 is MNHNS, CDR2 SASEGT, per germline.